This section outlines one T cell receptor (beta chain) sequence together with its context. The sample belongs to a study of shared clonotypes between healthy human individuals. Using immunoSEQ multiplex PCR, the repertoire was profiled, and TCRdb retains in-frame clones only, with some absent. In the table there are about 1,900,000 clones, roughly 94% of which are singletons. The CDR3 has 14 amino acids. The V gene's germline CDR1 is MNHEY and CDR2 SVGAGI. Trimming removed 5 bases at V and 8 bases at J, with 18 bases between. Naive CD8 cells lacked CD45RO, underwent positive selection for CCR7 and left out terminally differentiated effector memory CD45RA+ cells.

The sequence was obtained from a man between 18 and 29 years old in good health. Sequenced input: naive CD8+ T cells sorted from blood. The chain has TRBV6-5 and TRBJ1-2; a weak D match, TRBD1 (5 bases). CDR3 in amino acids: CASSEYLGGDGYTF. The CDR3 coding sequence is TGTGCCAGCAGTGAATACCTGGGGGGAGACGGCTACACCTTC.